Here is one T cell receptor (beta chain) with its context. This specimen belongs to a study of control samples from healthy donors and cancer patients. The CDR3 runs to 14 residues. Germline V gives CDR1 SQVTM, CDR2 ANQGSEA. The V and J ends lost 7 bases and 2 bases respectively, with 12 bases between them. Using immunoSEQ multiplex PCR, the repertoire was profiled, and TCRdb retains in-frame clones only, with some absent. The sample gives over 45,000 clones, around 90% of which show up once; 1.6% is in the top ten. The TCR was taken from a man aged 35-49 years with colorectal cancer. Sequencing was performed on PBMCs. The rearrangement links TRBV29-1 to TRBJ2-6, with D perhaps TRBD2 (5 bases). CDR3 in amino acids: CSALAGAGANVLTF. CDR3 bases: TGCAGCGCCTTGGCCGGGGCTGGGGCCAACGTCCTGACTTTC.